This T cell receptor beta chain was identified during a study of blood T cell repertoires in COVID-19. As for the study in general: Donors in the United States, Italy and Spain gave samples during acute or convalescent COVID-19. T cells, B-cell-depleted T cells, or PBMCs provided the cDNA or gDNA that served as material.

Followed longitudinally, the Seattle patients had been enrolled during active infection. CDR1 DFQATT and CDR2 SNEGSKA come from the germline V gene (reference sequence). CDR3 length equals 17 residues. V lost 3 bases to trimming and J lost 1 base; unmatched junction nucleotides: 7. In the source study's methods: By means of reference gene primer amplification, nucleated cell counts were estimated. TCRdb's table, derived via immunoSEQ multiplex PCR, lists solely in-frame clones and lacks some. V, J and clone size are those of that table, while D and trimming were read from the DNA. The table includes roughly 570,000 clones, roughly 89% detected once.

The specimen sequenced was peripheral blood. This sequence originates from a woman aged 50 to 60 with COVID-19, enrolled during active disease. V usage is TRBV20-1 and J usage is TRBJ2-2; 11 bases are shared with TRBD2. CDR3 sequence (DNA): TGCAGTGCTAGTAGACTAGCGGGGCCCGAGAACACCGGGGAGCTGTTTTTT. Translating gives CSASRLAGPENTGELFF.